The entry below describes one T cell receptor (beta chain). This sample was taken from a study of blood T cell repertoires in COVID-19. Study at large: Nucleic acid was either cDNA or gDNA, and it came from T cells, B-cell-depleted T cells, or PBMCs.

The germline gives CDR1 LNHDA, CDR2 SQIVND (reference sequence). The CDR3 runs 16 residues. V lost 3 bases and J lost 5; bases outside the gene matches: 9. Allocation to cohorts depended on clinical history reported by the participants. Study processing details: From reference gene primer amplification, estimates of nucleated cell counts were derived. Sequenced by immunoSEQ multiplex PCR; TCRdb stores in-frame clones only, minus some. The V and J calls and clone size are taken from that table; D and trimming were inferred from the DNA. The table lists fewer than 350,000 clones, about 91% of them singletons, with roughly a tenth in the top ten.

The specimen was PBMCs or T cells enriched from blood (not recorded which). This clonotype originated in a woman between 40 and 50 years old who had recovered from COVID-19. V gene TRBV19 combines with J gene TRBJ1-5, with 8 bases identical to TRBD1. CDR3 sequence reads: CASSIRQGTADQPQHF. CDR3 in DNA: TGTGCCAGTAGTATCAGACAGGGGACGGCCGATCAGCCCCAGCATTTT.